The 26 T cell receptor beta chains reported below all come from one sample, sequenced in a study of preoperative IRX-2 immunotherapy in early breast cancer. Treatment meaning: preoperative locoregional IRX-2 cytokine immunotherapy. Assay: immunoSEQ multiplex PCR; the TCRdb copy retains only in-frame clones and omits some. The data contain roughly 42,000 clones, 70% to 80% of them singletons. Sequenced here: tumor tissue, sampled after IRX-2 immunotherapy. The receptor source for this set is a human donor with breast cancer.

The CDR3 is CASSNTWTYEQYF. CDR3 coding DNA: TGTGCCAGCAGTAATACATGGACCTACGAGCAGTACTTC. The chain combines TRBV6-8 with TRBJ2-7; D call uncertain. Germline V gene data show CDR1 as MNHGY and CDR2 as SAAAGT. Trimming took off 5 bases at V and 2 bases at J, with 10 bases between the two ends. The CDR3 length is 13 residues.

The J gene is TRBJ2-5, the V gene TRBV5-1, with 8 bases matching TRBD2. The germline CDR1 and CDR2 sequences are SGHRS and YFSETQ. The trim removed 6 bases at V and 0 bases at J, leaving 7 bases unmatched. The CDR3 contains 15 residues. This CDR3 is CASTIAGQYQETQYF. The CDR3 DNA is TGCGCCAGCACCATAGCGGGGCAGTACCAAGAGACCCAGTACTTC.

The chain uses TRBV6-8 and TRBJ2-5, with a weak D call TRBD2 (7 bases). The CDR3 runs to 15 residues. Germline V gene data show CDR1 as MNHGY and CDR2 as SAAAGT. Trimming left V 5 bases short and J 1 base short, with 14 bases between. This CDR3 reads CASSVGGASQETQYF. CDR3 DNA sequence: TGTGCCAGCAGTGTGGGGGGGGCTTCCCAAGAGACCCAGTACTTC.

This clone was seen a handful of times. The J gene is TRBJ1-2, the V gene TRBV10-3; TRBD1 matches at 9 bases. From germline, CDR1 is ENHRY and CDR2 SYGVKD. The trim removed 2 bases at V and 4 bases at J, leaving 2 bases unmatched. This CDR3 contains 14 residues. CDR3 DNA sequence: TGTGCCATCAGTGAGCAGGACAGGGGCTATGGCTACACCTTC. Its protein product is CAISEQDRGYGYTF.

The V call is TRBV5-1, the J call TRBJ1-2, with 7 bases identical to TRBD1. The CDR3 sequence is 14 residues long. Unmatched junction bases numbered 8, after V lost 4 bases and J lost 5 bases. CDR1 and CDR2 from the germline V gene are SGHRS and YFSETQ. Written as DNA, the CDR3 is TGCGCCAGCAGCCCCATCGACAGGGTATATGGCTACACCTTC. Protein: CASSPIDRVYGYTF.

This clone was seen more than once but under ten times. This rearrangement joins TRBV5-1 to TRBJ1-1, with no clear D. Germline lookup yields CDR1 SGHRS and CDR2 YFSETQ. The V end lost 2 bases, the J end lost 5 bases, and 16 bases lay between the germline ends. The CDR3 has 15 amino acids. The CDR3 sequence is CASSFSVMGVTEAFF. The CDR3 DNA is TGCGCCAGCAGCTTTAGTGTGATGGGTGTTACTGAAGCTTTCTTT.

This chain joins TRBV25-1 and TRBJ2-7, with 11 bases that match TRBD2. The CDR3 is made up of 16 amino acids. Germline V gene lookup returns CDR1 MGHDK and CDR2 SYGVNS. Losses at the gene ends were 3 bases for V and 5 bases for J; bases not matched to a gene: 9. The CDR3 is CASSELGLAGKDEQYF. CDR3 bases: TGTGCCAGCAGTGAGTTAGGACTAGCGGGTAAGGACGAGCAGTACTTC.

The J gene is TRBJ1-1, the V gene TRBV6-4; D remains ambiguous. V was clipped by 3 bases and J by 1 base, with 12 bases between them. The CDR3 length is 15 residues. Per the germline V gene, CDR1 is MRHNA and CDR2 is SNTAGT. The CDR3 region has the DNA TGTGCCAGCAGTGAAGTAATCGGGAGGAACACTGAAGCTTTCTTT. Residues: CASSEVIGRNTEAFF.

The chain couples TRBV29-1 to TRBJ2-7; TRBD1 matches 10 bases. CDR1 is SQVTM, CDR2 ANQGSEA, per germline. V lost 7 bases, J lost 6 bases, and 12 bases stayed unmatched. The CDR3 has 14 residues. Here the CDR3 DNA reads TGCAGCGCCCGCCCCGACAGGGGGCTTGGCGAGCAGTACTTC. It codes for CSARPDRGLGEQYF.

The J gene is TRBJ2-3, the V gene TRBV14; TRBD2 matches 12 bases. Per germline, CDR1 SGHDN and CDR2 FVKESK. The J segment lost 7 bases and the V segment lost 4 bases, leaving 3 bases of the junction unmatched. There are 14 residues in the CDR3. The CDR3 region is CASSPSGGAHTQYF. CDR3 nucleotide sequence: TGTGCCAGCAGCCCTAGCGGGGGGGCGCATACGCAGTATTTT. The whole variable domain, remainder taken from reference TRBV14 and TRBJ2-3, is EAGVTQFPSHSVIEKGQTVTLRCDPISGHDNLYWYRRVMGKEIKFLLHFVKESKQDESGMPNNRFLAERTGGTYSTLKVQPAELEDSGVYFCASSPSGGAHTQYFGPGTRLTVL.

This rearrangement joins TRBV29-1 to TRBJ2-7; TRBD1 matches 9 bases. V lost 4 bases, J lost 6 bases, and 4 bases stayed unmatched. CDR3 size: 12 residues. CDR1 is SQVTM, CDR2 ANQGSEA, per germline. CDR3 in amino acids: CSVGTGVTEQYF. The CDR3 coding sequence is TGCAGCGTTGGGACAGGGGTAACCGAGCAGTACTTC.

This clone is a singleton in its sample. The chain employs TRBV7-7 and TRBJ2-5; 9 nucleotides match TRBD2. V trimming: 5 bases; J trimming: 4 bases; junction bases outside the gene matches: 8. Germline V CDR1 and CDR2: SSHAT, FNYEAQ (reference sequence). The CDR3 is 15 residues long. The CDR3 nucleotides read TGTGCCAGCAGCCCTCTAGCGGGGAGGATAGAGACCCAGTACTTC. It translates to CASSPLAGRIETQYF.

The rearrangement uses TRBV7-1 and TRBJ2-4; 8 bases fit TRBD1. TRBV7-1 is an open reading frame, and its role is uncertain. With 3 bases clipped from V and 5 bases from J, the junction kept 6 bases outside the gene matches. This CDR3 has 15 residues. The CDR3 sequence: CASSSDRAWENIQYF. The CDR3 region has the DNA TGTGCCAGCAGCTCGGACAGGGCGTGGGAAAACATTCAGTACTTC.

In its sample, this clone was seen a few times. DNA for the CDR3: TGTGCCAGCAGTCTCTTACCCCGGGAGTACGAGCAGTACTTC. This encodes CASSLLPREYEQYF. V is TRBV6-8 and J is TRBJ2-7, with D possibly TRBD2 on 6 matching bases. Germline V gives CDR1 MNHGY, CDR2 SAAAGT. The CDR3 is 14 residues long. Trimming pared 5 bases from V and 4 bases from J, leaving 15 bases between.

The genes are TRBV10-3 and TRBJ2-1; no reliable D call. Germline values: CDR1 ENHRY, CDR2 SYGVKD. V was shortened by 0 bases and J by 7 bases, with 4 bases between the two germline ends. The length of the CDR3 is 12 residues. CDR3 protein: CAISESGNEQFF. The CDR3 DNA sequence: TGTGCCATCAGTGAGTCTGGGAATGAGCAGTTCTTC.

This chain uses TRBV7-4 with TRBJ2-2; 13 positions agree with TRBD2. Trimming took 3 bases from V and 4 from J; bases not matched to a gene: 14. The CDR3 loop spans 20 amino acids. Germline CDR1 reads SGHVT; CDR2 reads SQSDAQ. CDR3 protein: CASSFPRLAGGVRRTGELFF. Written as DNA, the CDR3 is TGTGCCAGCAGCTTCCCCCGACTAGCGGGGGGCGTACGCCGCACCGGGGAGCTGTTTTTT.

In this sample, this clone turned up once. The V call is TRBV19, the J call TRBJ2-1; TRBD2 matches 7 bases. CDR1 is LNHDA, CDR2 SQIVND, per germline (reference sequence). Trimming cost V 2 bases and J 14 bases; bases outside gene matches: 3. This CDR3 region has 11 residues. The CDR3, as DNA: TGTGCCAGTAGTATAACCGGGAGGAAGTTCTTC. This sequence encodes CASSITGRKFF.

This clone was seen only a few times. The genes are TRBV19 and TRBJ1-2; 11 bases fit TRBD1. Germline V gene sequence: CDR1 LNHDA, CDR2 SQIVND (reference sequence). The CDR3 runs to 14 residues. V dropped 11 bases and J dropped 5; count of bases not matched to a gene: 10. CDR3 in DNA: TGTGCCTCCAACAGAGGGACAGGGGGGTATGGCTACACCTTC. It encodes CASNRGTGGYGYTF.

The J gene is TRBJ2-2, the V gene TRBV6-8; D could derive from TRBD1 or TRBD2 (7 bases each). This CDR3 is built from 15 residues. Germline CDR1 MNHGY, CDR2 SAAAGT. The V and J ends lost 6 bases and 5 bases respectively, with 16 bases between them. CDR3 region: CASSIQGGNTGELFF. The CDR3 DNA reads as TGTGCCAGCAGCATTCAGGGGGGGAATACCGGGGAGCTGTTTTTT.

The chain recombines TRBV5-1 with TRBJ2-4, with 7 bases that match TRBD2. The CDR3 has 18 residues. Germline CDR1 is SGHRS and CDR2 is YFSETQ. V gave up 3 bases and J gave up 0 bases; unmatched junction bases: 12. The CDR3 loop reads CASSWDYSDTLAKNIQYF. CDR3 in DNA: TGCGCCAGCAGCTGGGACTACAGCGATACACTAGCCAAAAACATTCAGTACTTC.

The V and J genes are TRBV19 and TRBJ1-3; D is undetermined. CDR3 length: 16 amino acids. V was pared by 5 bases and J by 0 bases, with 14 bases between. Per germline, CDR1 LNHDA and CDR2 SQIVND (reference sequence). The CDR3 region is CASSLRNRTSGNTIYF. Written as DNA, the CDR3 is TGTGCCAGTAGTCTGCGAAACCGAACCTCTGGAAACACCATATATTTT. Combining the CDR3 with reference TRBV19 and TRBJ1-3 gives the whole variable domain DGGITQSPKYLFRKEGQNVTLSCEQNLNHDAMYWYRQDPGQGLRLIYYSQIVNDFQKGDIAEGYSVSREKKESFPLTVTSAQKNPTAFYLCASSLRNRTSGNTIYFGEGSWLTVV.

The gene calls are TRBV5-1 and TRBJ1-1; TRBD1 might be the D (6 bases). Trimming took 2 bases from V and 4 from J, leaving 12 bases between them. CDR1 and CDR2 from the germline V gene are SGHRS and YFSETQ. The CDR3 extends over 14 amino acids. This CDR3 reads CASSFGGQGTEAFF. The CDR3 region has the DNA TGCGCCAGCAGCTTCGGGGGGCAGGGCACTGAAGCTTTCTTT.

V usage is TRBV19 and J usage is TRBJ2-2; no firm D call. Trimming removed 6 bases from V and 4 bases from J, with 3 bases in between. The germline V gene has CDR1 LNHDA and CDR2 SQIVND (reference sequence). CDR3 size: 11 residues. As DNA, the CDR3 is TGTGCCAGTAGGTTCACCGGGGAGCTGTTTTTT. It codes for CASRFTGELFF.

The CDR3 DNA reads as TGCGCCAGCAGCCGTAGGACAGGGATGAACACTGAAGCTTTCTTT. It yields the protein CASSRRTGMNTEAFF. The V and J genes are TRBV5-1 and TRBJ1-1; 8 nucleotides agree with TRBD1. CDR3 size: 15 residues. Looked up from germline, CDR1 is SGHRS and CDR2 is YFSETQ. Trimming at V came to 4 bases and at J to 0 bases, leaving 5 bases not matched to a gene.

CDR3 sequence reads: CASKTSGWGNEQFF. In nucleotides, the CDR3 is TGCGCCAGCAAGACTAGCGGGTGGGGAAATGAGCAGTTCTTC. This chain links TRBV10-2 with TRBJ2-1; 10 positions agree with TRBD2. With 7 bases clipped from V and 7 bases from J, the junction kept 7 bases outside the gene matches. CDR1 and CDR2 from the germline V gene are WSHSY and SAAADI. The CDR3 totals 14 residues.

This rearrangement joins TRBV7-4 to TRBJ1-3, with 8 bases matching TRBD1. V gave up 3 bases and J gave up 3 bases; unmatched junction bases: 10. The germline V gene encodes CDR1 SGHVT and CDR2 SQSDAQ. The CDR3 length is 17 residues. The CDR3 loop is CASSLRRAGGFGNTIYF. In nucleotides, the CDR3 is TGTGCCAGCAGCTTGCGAAGGGCAGGGGGCTTTGGAAACACCATATATTTT.